One sample yielded the 21 T cell receptor beta chains listed below, sequenced in a study of response to subunit inactivated influenza vaccine. Each CDR3 protein gets one entry after TCRdb re-called the RT-PCR reads with MiXCR. This sample has more than 150,000 distinct CDR3 sequences, with around a tenth found just once. Sequenced material: non-naive T cells sorted from PBMCs, taken on the day of vaccination. All receptors come from a man aged 50 or older who received an inactivated influenza vaccine.

The CDR3 DNA follows: TGTGCCAGCAACAGTATACCCTACGAGCAGTACTTC. Translated, it gives CASNSIPYEQYF. The chain combines TRBV6-2 or TRBV6-3 with TRBJ2-7; D not certain. Per the germline V gene, CDR1 is MNHEY and CDR2 is SVGEGT. Deletions cut 7 bases from V and 2 bases from J, with 9 bases between. CDR3 length: 12 residues.

This clonotype was observed at least ten times. The gene calls are TRBV20-1 and TRBJ1-1; possible D gene TRBD1, 6 bases. This CDR3 region has 14 residues. Germline V CDR1 and CDR2: DFQATT, SNEGSKA (reference sequence). V lost 2 bases, J lost 0 bases, and 10 bases lay in between. The CDR3 reads CSARRDTLNTEAFF. The CDR3 coding sequence is TGCAGTGCTAGACGGGACACCCTGAACACTGAAGCTTTCTTT.

This clonotype was counted at least ten times. The genes are TRBV20-1 and TRBJ1-1; possibly TRBD1 for D (6 bases). CDR3 size: 13 residues. Germline V gene lookup returns CDR1 DFQATT and CDR2 SNEGSKA (reference sequence). Trimming took off 5 bases at V and 6 bases at J, with 16 bases between the two ends. The CDR3 region has the DNA TGCAGTGCTTGGGTTTCAGGGGCGTCTGAAGCTTTCTTT. Encoded protein: CSAWVSGASEAFF.

This rearrangement joins TRBV5-6 to TRBJ2-5, with 9 bases identical to TRBD2. The V gene's germline CDR1 is SGHDT and CDR2 YYEEEE. There are 15 residues in the CDR3. Trimming at V came to 1 base and at J to 4 bases, leaving 5 bases not matched to a gene. The CDR3 DNA reads TGTGCCAGCAGCTTGCGCGGGGGGGCAGGAGAGACCCAGTACTTC. It encodes CASSLRGGAGETQYF.

This clonotype was recorded a few times. V is TRBV9 and J is TRBJ2-2; 7 positions match TRBD2. This CDR3 spans 15 amino acids. Germline V gene data show CDR1 as SGDLS and CDR2 as YYNGEE. The trim removed 3 bases at V and 6 bases at J, leaving 8 bases unmatched. The CDR3 DNA reads as TGTGCCAGCAGCGCCAGCGGGGACGGGGCCGGGGAGCTGTTTTTT. Amino acids: CASSASGDGAGELFF.

This clonotype has at least ten counts. This chain uses TRBV28 with TRBJ2-7; TRBD1 agrees at 7 bases. The CDR3 sequence is 18 residues long. Germline assignment: CDR1 MDHEN and CDR2 SYDVKM. The V gene end was trimmed by 6 bases and the J gene end by 3 bases; junction bases not matched to a gene: 20. The CDR3 coding sequence is TGTGCCAGCAGCCTAAATCTAGGATGGACAGGAGAGTACTACGAGCAGTACTTC. It codes for CASSLNLGWTGEYYEQYF.

This clonotype was picked up a small number of times. The chain links TRBV7-3 to TRBJ2-1, with 7 bases identical to TRBD2. With V trimmed by 5 bases and J by 4 bases, 8 bases remained unmatched. CDR1 and CDR2 from the germline V gene are SGHTA and FQGTGA. The CDR3 consists of 15 residues. The CDR3 protein is CASSPASGAYNEQFF. The CDR3 bases are TGTGCCAGCAGCCCAGCTAGCGGAGCGTACAATGAGCAGTTCTTC. Full variable domain (missing parts from reference TRBV7-3 and TRBJ2-1): GAGVSQTPSNKVTEKGKYVELRCDPISGHTALYWYRQSLGQGPEFLIYFQGTGAADDSGLPNDRFFAVRPEGSVSTLKIQRTERGDSAVYLCASSPASGAYNEQFFGPGTRLTVL.

A few counts support this clonotype. The J gene is TRBJ2-7, the V gene TRBV6-1; perhaps D is TRBD1 or TRBD2 (7 bases each). Germline CDR1 MNHNS, CDR2 SASEGT. The CDR3 totals 14 residues. Trimming removed 5 bases at V and 9 bases at J, with 20 bases between. This chain's CDR3 is CASSPPGRGRGQYF. The CDR3 DNA is TGTGCCAGCAGTCCCCCGGGGAGGGGGCGGGGGCAGTACTTC.

Many counts were recorded for this clonotype. This sequence joins TRBV20-1 and TRBJ2-5; possible D gene TRBD2, 5 bases. V lost 5 bases to trimming and J lost 2 bases, with 18 bases between them. The CDR3 is 15 amino acids. From germline, CDR1 is DFQATT and CDR2 SNEGSKA (reference sequence). CDR3 sequence: CSALSEGVQQETQYF. The CDR3 nucleotides read TGCAGTGCTCTCTCTGAGGGAGTCCAGCAAGAGACCCAGTACTTC.

This clonotype was seen many times. The chain carries TRBV29-1 and TRBJ1-6; D not certain. This CDR3 is 14 amino acids long. Germline V CDR1 and CDR2: SQVTM, ANQGSEA. V lost 6 bases and J lost 6, with 15 bases in between. CDR3 sequence (DNA): TGCAGCGTCTGGCCCCCCGCGGGTAATTCACCCCTCCACTTT. Protein: CSVWPPAGNSPLHF. The whole variable domain, filled in from reference TRBV29-1 and TRBJ1-6, reads SAVISQKPSRDICQRGTSLTIQCQVDSQVTMMFWYRQQPGQSLTLIATANQGSEATYESGFVIDKFPISRPNLTFSTLTVSNMSPEDSSIYLCSVWPPAGNSPLHFGNGTRLTVT.

This chain links TRBV11-2 with TRBJ2-7; tentatively, D is TRBD1 (5 bases). This CDR3 is 18 amino acids long. V lost 6 bases, J lost 1 base, and 25 bases lay in between. The germline CDR1 and CDR2 sequences are SGHAT and FQNNGV. Written as DNA, the CDR3 is TGTGCCAGCAGAAGTCCTTTTCGCTCGGCAGGGAAGTCCTACGAGCAGTACTTC. Translating it yields CASRSPFRSAGKSYEQYF.

A few counts support this clonotype. The V gene is TRBV27, the J gene TRBJ1-4; TRBD1 is a possible D gene (6 bases). The germline CDR1 and CDR2 sequences are MNHEY and SMNVEV (reference sequence). The CDR3 consists of 16 residues. V gave up 4 bases and J gave up 6 bases, with 18 bases separating them. CDR3 amino acids: CASSSSYRVKDEKLFF. CDR3 sequence (DNA): TGTGCCAGCAGTTCGTCCTACAGGGTCAAGGATGAAAAACTGTTTTTT.

The rearrangement joins TRBV6-4 to TRBJ2-1; D unclear. Germline CDR1 and CDR2: MRHNA and SNTAGT. V was trimmed by 2 bases and J by 0 bases, leaving 2 bases between them. The CDR3 contains 13 residues. The CDR3 here is CASSDSSYNEQFF. The CDR3 coding sequence is TGTGCCAGCAGTGACAGCTCCTACAATGAGCAGTTCTTC.

The chain uses TRBV28 and TRBJ2-7, with TRBD1 matching over 9 bases. The CDR3 loop spans 14 amino acids. Germline V gene data show CDR1 as MDHEN and CDR2 as SYDVKM. The V gene end was trimmed by 4 bases and the J gene end by 3 bases; junction bases not matched to a gene: 4. The CDR3 loop reads CASSSGTGNYEQYF. In nucleotides, the CDR3 is TGTGCCAGCAGTTCCGGGACAGGGAACTACGAGCAGTACTTC.

This clonotype was seen a few times. This chain links TRBV20-1 with TRBJ2-2; TRBD1 agrees at 9 bases. Unmatched junction bases numbered 12, after V lost 6 bases and J lost 4 bases. Germline CDR1 is DFQATT and CDR2 is SNEGSKA (reference sequence). The CDR3 spans 16 residues. CDR3 in amino acids: CSAPGQGGSSTGELFF. Here the CDR3 DNA reads TGCAGTGCCCCGGGACAGGGAGGGAGTAGCACCGGGGAGCTGTTTTTT.

This clonotype was detected many times. This chain connects TRBV14 to TRBJ2-4; TRBD2 agrees at 7 bases. Germline V gene data show CDR1 as SGHDN and CDR2 as FVKESK. V was pared by 1 base and J by 6 bases, with 3 bases of the junction left unmatched. CDR3 length: 14 amino acids. The CDR3 DNA sequence: TGTGCCAGCAGCCAAGGTTGGGGGGGAAACATTCAGTACTTC. It codes for CASSQGWGGNIQYF.

This clonotype was detected many times. The chain uses TRBV5-1 and TRBJ1-6, with TRBD1 matching over 10 bases. Germline CDR1 reads SGHRS; CDR2 reads YFSETQ. After removal of 4 bases from V and 7 bases from J, the junction contained 8 bases not matched to a gene. This CDR3 is built from 16 residues. CDR3 loop: CASSLKSTGGNSPLHF. DNA of the CDR3: TGCGCCAGCAGCCTAAAATCGACAGGGGGCAATTCACCCCTCCACTTT.

This clonotype was picked up a small number of times. V is TRBV5-6 and J is TRBJ1-2, with 8 positions matching TRBD1. The CDR3 totals 15 residues. Germline lookup yields CDR1 SGHDT and CDR2 YYEEEE. V gave up 3 bases and J gave up 7 bases; unmatched junction bases: 11. CDR3 sequence reads: CASSSPDRAGRGYTF. In DNA, the CDR3 is TGTGCCAGCAGCTCGCCGGACAGGGCGGGTCGTGGCTACACCTTC.

V is TRBV6-2 or TRBV6-3 and J is TRBJ2-2; D is unclear. The CDR3 consists of 16 residues. V lost 2 bases, J lost 0 bases, and 10 bases lay in between. The germline gives CDR1 MNHEY, CDR2 SVGEGT. The chain's CDR3 is CASSYPRIANTGELFF. Written as DNA, the CDR3 is TGTGCCAGCAGTTACCCTCGTATCGCGAACACCGGGGAGCTGTTTTTT.

This chain uses TRBV28 with TRBJ2-6; TRBD1 matches at 7 bases. Trimming took 6 bases from V and 0 from J; bases not matched to a gene: 14. Looked up from germline, CDR1 is MDHEN and CDR2 is SYDVKM. There are 19 residues in the CDR3. As DNA, the CDR3 is TGTGCCAGCAGATCTCGCCGGGACAGCGTTAGCTCTGGGGCCAACGTCCTGACTTTC. Its translation: CASRSRRDSVSSGANVLTF.

This clonotype has more than one count but fewer than ten. The rearrangement uses TRBV4-3 and TRBJ2-7; D is undetermined. CDR1 LGHNA and CDR2 YSLEER come from the germline V gene. Trimming removed 4 bases from V and 2 bases from J, with 15 bases in between. The CDR3 contains 15 residues. The CDR3 bases are TGCGCCAGCAGCCTCCAGAGATCGGTTACCTACGAGCAGTACTTC. Translation gives CASSLQRSVTYEQYF.